These 30 T cell receptor beta chains were all obtained from the same sample, sequenced in a study of early T cells in non-severe SARS-CoV-2 infection listed by TCRdb under 2021. Receptor amplification or capture employed 5' RACE. Sequencing used a NextSeq 500. TCRdb reprocessed the public reads (quality trimming at Q25 with fastp, clone calling with MiXCR) and kept in-frame beta chains. Rows with one shared CDR3 protein collapse into an entry with the most common genes and DNA. Counted in this sample were about 58,000 distinct CDR3 sequences; 9.5% to 15% of them appeared once. 3.5% to 4.5% of the sample is held by the ten biggest clonotypes. The sequenced material came from whole blood. These receptors all stem from an adult who was a healthcare worker with PCR-confirmed SARS-CoV-2 infection or an uninfected control (not recorded which).

This clonotype was picked up many times. The chain couples TRBV3-1 to TRBJ2-7, with D tentatively TRBD2 (5 bases). This CDR3 spans 14 amino acids. Germline V gives CDR1 LGHDT, CDR2 YNNKEL (reference sequence). V dropped 4 bases and J dropped 0 bases, with 10 bases sitting between them. In DNA form, the CDR3 reads TGTGCCAGCAGCCCCATGGGGAGCTCCTACGAGCAGTACTTC. Amino acids: CASSPMGSSYEQYF.

This clonotype appeared many times. This chain connects TRBV7-3 to TRBJ2-3; tentative D call: TRBD2 (5 bases). Germline loops: CDR1 SGHTA, CDR2 FQGTGA. The CDR3 loop spans 15 amino acids. The V end lost 5 bases, the J end lost 1 base, and 13 bases lay between the germline ends. For the CDR3, the DNA is TGTGCCAGCAGCCCAGGACTCTCCCGCACAGATACGCAGTATTTT. It translates to CASSPGLSRTDTQYF.

This clonotype was observed at least ten times. The chain carries TRBV7-4 and TRBJ2-7, with TRBD2 matching over 7 bases. Germline-derived CDR1 and CDR2 are SGHVT and SQSDAQ. The CDR3 has 14 residues. V was pared by 5 bases and J by 2 bases, with 6 bases of the junction left unmatched. CDR3 region: CASSPEAGAYEQYF. The CDR3, as DNA: TGTGCCAGCAGCCCCGAGGCGGGAGCCTACGAGCAGTACTTC.

This clonotype was picked up a small number of times. The V call is TRBV4-1, the J call TRBJ2-7; weak D call: TRBD1 (6 bases). CDR1 MGHRA and CDR2 YSYEKL come from the germline V gene. This CDR3 spans 15 amino acids. V lost 3 bases, J lost 2 bases, and 14 bases lay in between. This CDR3 is CASSQAGARTYEQYF. The DNA for the CDR3 is TGCGCCAGCAGCCAGGCAGGGGCCCGCACCTACGAGCAGTACTTC.

This clonotype has at least ten counts. The genes are TRBV7-8 and TRBJ2-1; TRBD2 matches 13 bases. V shed 5 bases and J 10 bases; nucleotides not matched to a gene: 11. Germline V gene lookup returns CDR1 SGHVS and CDR2 FQNEAQ. The CDR3 runs 16 residues. The CDR3 region is CASSIRRTSGSGEQFF. As DNA, the CDR3 is TGTGCCAGCAGCATCCGAAGGACTAGCGGGAGTGGAGAGCAGTTCTTC. Variable domain in full (rest from reference TRBV7-8 and TRBJ2-1): GAGVSQSPRYKVAKRGQDVALRCDPISGHVSLFWYQQALGQGPEFLTYFQNEAQLDKSGLPSDRFFAERPEGSVSTLKIQRTQQEDSAVYLCASSIRRTSGSGEQFFGPGTRLTVL.

This clonotype was recorded a few times. The chain joins TRBV5-1 to TRBJ2-1, with D possibly TRBD1 on 5 matching bases. The germline CDR1 and CDR2 sequences are SGHRS and YFSETQ. The CDR3 length is 15 residues. V was clipped by 2 bases and J by 2 bases, with 11 bases between them. The CDR3 coding sequence is TGCGCCAGCAGCTTATTGCGACAGACCTACAATGAGCAGTTCTTC. Protein sequence: CASSLLRQTYNEQFF.

This clonotype was observed many times. The chain uses TRBV24-1 and TRBJ2-2; D is perhaps TRBD1 (5 bases). CDR1 is KGHDR, CDR2 SFDVKD, per germline. Deletions cut 7 bases from V and 5 bases from J, with 16 bases between. The CDR3 covers 15 residues. CDR3 in amino acids: CATSSTAGKTGELFF. In DNA, the CDR3 is TGTGCCACCAGCTCGACAGCTGGGAAGACCGGGGAGCTGTTTTTT.

Turning to this clonotype: A read error may explain this, as a much larger clone is one base away. The gene calls are TRBV20-1 and TRBJ2-1; D ambiguous. The length of the CDR3 is 15 residues. CDR1 and CDR2 (germline): DFQATT, SNEGSKA (reference sequence). Trimming removed 4 bases at V and 0 bases at J, with 13 bases between. As DNA, the CDR3 is TGCAGTGCTACAGACCTACAGAGCTCCTACAATGAGCAGTTCTTC. It yields the protein CSATDLQSSYNEQFF.

This clonotype was seen repeatedly, ten times or more. The chain recombines TRBV7-9 with TRBJ2-3, with D hard to call. CDR1 and CDR2 from the germline V gene are SEHNR and FQNEAQ (reference sequence). V gave up 6 bases and J gave up 5 bases, with 6 bases separating them. The CDR3 runs 11 residues. DNA of the CDR3: TGTGCCAGCAGTTCACAAGATACGCAGTATTTT. It yields the protein CASSSQDTQYF.

This clonotype was found many times. This chain uses TRBV27 with TRBJ2-3; 7 bases agree with TRBD1. This CDR3 comprises 15 residues. Germline loops: CDR1 MNHEY, CDR2 SMNVEV (reference sequence). J lost 4 bases, V lost 2 bases, and 6 bases had no gene match. DNA of the CDR3: TGTGCCAGCAGTTTAGAGGGGGCAGGCGCAGATACGCAGTATTTT. This encodes CASSLEGAGADTQYF.

This clonotype was picked up a small number of times. The rearrangement uses TRBV3-1 and TRBJ2-1, with D possibly TRBD2 on 6 matching bases. Deletions cut 1 base from V and 7 bases from J, with 8 bases between. Germline V CDR1 and CDR2: LGHDT, YNNKEL (reference sequence). The CDR3 consists of 13 residues. The CDR3 loop reads CASSQGAGNEQFF. The CDR3 DNA reads as TGTGCCAGCAGCCAAGGTGCGGGAAATGAGCAGTTCTTC.

This clonotype came up a few times. The V gene is TRBV29-1, the J gene TRBJ1-1; D unresolved. Deletions cut 7 bases from V and 6 bases from J, with 21 bases between. This CDR3 comprises 14 residues. The germline V gene has CDR1 SQVTM and CDR2 ANQGSEA. The CDR3 sequence is CSATKLEPAAEAFF. CDR3 coding DNA: TGCAGCGCCACGAAACTTGAACCGGCGGCTGAAGCTTTCTTT.

This clonotype was seen at least ten times. The chain is built from TRBV6-1 and TRBJ2-7, with a possible D match to TRBD1 (6 bases). CDR3 length: 15 residues. The germline V gene encodes CDR1 MNHNS and CDR2 SASEGT. V was cut by 3 bases and J by 2 bases, with 14 bases left in between. The DNA of the CDR3 is TGTGCCAGCAGTGAGGACAGCCGAGGCACCTACGAGCAGTACTTC. It translates to CASSEDSRGTYEQYF.

The sample holds many counts of this clonotype. This chain links TRBV14 with TRBJ2-5; D is unresolved. There are 12 residues in the CDR3. In germline, CDR1 is SGHDN, CDR2 FVKESK. V lost 1 base, J lost 5 bases, and 5 bases lay in between. CDR3 sequence: CASSQAYETQYF. The CDR3 bases are TGTGCCAGCAGCCAAGCGTATGAGACCCAGTACTTC.

This clonotype was found many times. The V and J genes are TRBV12-3 or TRBV12-4 and TRBJ2-2; no clear D. This CDR3 has 12 residues. Trimming left V 8 bases short and J 1 base short, with 5 bases between. In DNA, the CDR3 is TGTGCCAGCGGAGAGAACACCGGGGAGCTGTTTTTT. The encoded protein is CASGENTGELFF.

This clonotype has at least ten counts. The gene calls are TRBV20-1 and TRBJ2-3; D gene ambiguous. Germline V gene sequence: CDR1 DFQATT, CDR2 SNEGSKA (reference sequence). The CDR3 spans 14 residues. The ends were cut back, 0 bases at V and 1 base at J, with 8 bases in the middle. CDR3 region: CSARDIRGTDTQYF. CDR3 bases: TGCAGTGCTAGAGATATCAGAGGCACAGATACGCAGTATTTT.

The V call is TRBV7-2, the J call TRBJ2-3; D unclear. The germline V gene encodes CDR1 SGHTA and CDR2 FQGNSA. V was shortened by 5 bases and J by 12 bases, with 18 bases between the two germline ends. The CDR3 loop spans 13 amino acids. The CDR3 region has the DNA TGTGCCAGCAGCCCCTACCTGGCGCTGGGACAGTATTTT. This translates into CASSPYLALGQYF.

There are a few counts of this clonotype. The chain recombines TRBV9 with TRBJ2-1; 14 bases are a match to TRBD2. The CDR3 runs 16 residues. V shed 0 bases, J shed 9 bases, and the junction held 5 bases outside the gene matches. Germline CDR1 is SGDLS and CDR2 is YYNGEE. This CDR3 reads CASSVGLAGGPSEQFF. DNA for the CDR3: TGTGCCAGCAGCGTAGGACTAGCGGGAGGGCCTAGTGAGCAGTTCTTC.

The chain joins TRBV20-1 to TRBJ2-3; 8 bases align to TRBD2. The CDR3 spans 16 residues. With V trimmed by 3 bases and J by 4 bases, 12 bases remained unmatched. Germline values: CDR1 DFQATT, CDR2 SNEGSKA (reference sequence). CDR3 nucleotides: TGCAGTGCTAGCGGCCGAGCGGGAGCCCCGTCAGATACGCAGTATTTT. Its translation: CSASGRAGAPSDTQYF.

By share of the sample, this clonotype is medium-sized (0.01 to 0.1%). The chain has TRBV28 and TRBJ2-7; D may be TRBD2 (6 bases). Germline V gene lookup returns CDR1 MDHEN and CDR2 SYDVKM. The CDR3 spans 12 residues. V gave up 7 bases and J gave up 6 bases, with 13 bases separating them. For the CDR3, the DNA is TGTGCCAGCAACGAGGAGGGGATCGAGCAGTACTTC. It translates to CASNEEGIEQYF.

The CDR3 is CASSKGQWNTEAFF. In nucleotides, the CDR3 is TGTGCCAGCAGCAAGGGACAGTGGAACACTGAAGCTTTCTTT. The J gene is TRBJ1-1, the V gene TRBV11-2; 7 bases are a match to TRBD1. CDR1 and CDR2 (germline): SGHAT, FQNNGV. V lost 5 bases, J lost 1 base, and 4 bases stayed unmatched. CDR3 length equals 14 residues.

This chain connects TRBV29-1 to TRBJ2-3, with D unresolved. V lost 4 bases and J lost 3, with 5 bases in between. Germline V gene sequence: CDR1 SQVTM, CDR2 ANQGSEA. This CDR3 has 11 residues. The CDR3: CSVVLTDTQYF. In DNA form, the CDR3 reads TGCAGCGTTGTGCTGACAGATACGCAGTATTTT.

This clonotype has a count of ten or more. The chain is built from TRBV27 and TRBJ2-1; 12 bases align to TRBD2. Germline V gives CDR1 MNHEY, CDR2 SMNVEV (reference sequence). The CDR3 runs to 14 residues. The ends lost 7 bases at V and 8 bases at J; junction bases unmatched: 6. For the CDR3, the DNA is TGTGCCAGCACTACTAGCGGGAGGATCGATGAGCAGTTCTTC. Translated: CASTTSGRIDEQFF.

This clonotype has a handful of counts. The rearrangement uses TRBV7-6 and TRBJ2-1; the match to TRBD2 covers 13 bases. The germline CDR1 and CDR2 sequences are SGHVS and FNYEAQ. The CDR3 consists of 16 residues. Trimming at V came to 5 bases and at J to 8 bases, leaving 9 bases not matched to a gene. CDR3 sequence reads: CASSQGLAGERHEQFF. As DNA, the CDR3 is TGTGCCAGCAGCCAAGGACTAGCGGGAGAAAGGCATGAGCAGTTCTTC. Supplemented by reference TRBV7-6 and TRBJ2-1, the full variable domain reads GAGVSQSPRYKVTKRGQDVALRCDPISGHVSLYWYRQALGQGPEFLTYFNYEAQQDKSGLPNDRFSAERPEGSISTLTIQRTEQRDSAMYRCASSQGLAGERHEQFFGPGTRLTVL.

This CDR3 reads CASSLNGGDRYF. In nucleotides, the CDR3 is TGTGCCAGCAGCTTAAACGGGGGGGACCGGTACTTC. V usage is TRBV7-9 and J usage is TRBJ2-5, with 8 bases matching TRBD2. From germline, CDR1 is SEHNR and CDR2 FQNEAQ (reference sequence). There are 12 residues in the CDR3. V dropped 2 bases and J dropped 13; count of bases not matched to a gene: 6.

This clonotype showed up just a few times. The chain links TRBV29-1 to TRBJ2-2; D not certain. The CDR3 has 12 amino acids. Germline CDR1 reads SQVTM; CDR2 reads ANQGSEA. V dropped 6 bases and J dropped 6 bases, with 11 bases sitting between them. CDR3 region: CSVGPPAGELFF. CDR3 sequence (DNA): TGCAGCGTCGGACCCCCCGCCGGGGAGCTGTTTTTT.

This clonotype was seen more than once but under ten times. The genes are TRBV5-4 and TRBJ2-7; 7 bases are a match to TRBD2. There are 14 residues in the CDR3. Germline-derived CDR1 and CDR2 are SGHNT and YYREEE (reference sequence). The J segment lost 7 bases and the V segment lost 4 bases, leaving 11 bases of the junction unmatched. The CDR3 region has the DNA TGTGCCAGCAGCCCGACGGCGGGAGAGGGGGAGCAGTACTTC. Its protein product is CASSPTAGEGEQYF.

This clonotype was found many times. The chain links TRBV28 to TRBJ1-6, with no clear D. The CDR3 covers 16 residues. Germline V gene lookup returns CDR1 MDHEN and CDR2 SYDVKM. With 2 bases removed from V and 10 bases from J, the gap between germline ends came to 18 bases. CDR3 bases: TGTGCCAGCAGTTTACTTGTACGGGTATCCGGATCACCCCTCCACTTT. It is translated as CASSLLVRVSGSPLHF. The variable domain in full, completed from reference TRBV28 and TRBJ1-6, reads DVKVTQSSRYLVKRTGEKVFLECVQDMDHENMFWYRQDPGLGLRLIYFSYDVKMKEKGDIPEGYSVSREKKERFSLILESASTNQTSMYLCASSLLVRVSGSPLHFGNGTRLTVT.

This rearrangement joins TRBV6-1 to TRBJ1-5; D gene unclear. The germline V gene has CDR1 MNHNS and CDR2 SASEGT. Trimming pared 4 bases from V and 0 bases from J, leaving 10 bases between. The CDR3 length is 15 residues. CDR3 protein: CASSVSSNSNQPQHF. As DNA, the CDR3 is TGTGCCAGCAGTGTGTCCAGTAATAGCAATCAGCCCCAGCATTTT.

There are a few counts of this clonotype. V usage is TRBV28 and J usage is TRBJ2-1; 10 bases fit TRBD2. This CDR3 is built from 18 residues. Trimming removed 4 bases from V and 0 bases from J; junction bases left unmatched: 9. From germline, CDR1 is MDHEN and CDR2 SYDVKM. The CDR3 region is CASSSKWTSGSSYNEQFF. The CDR3 coding sequence is TGTGCCAGCAGTTCAAAATGGACTAGCGGCAGCTCCTACAATGAGCAGTTCTTC.